This is a list of T cell receptor beta chains from one sample in a study of blood T cells in healthy people across ages. Each CDR3 protein gets one entry after TCRdb re-called the 5' RACE reads with MiXCR. The table records hundreds of thousands of distinct CDR3 sequences, 36% of them present only once. The sample taken for sequencing was blood. Receptor source: a man between 18 and 35 years old in good health. Each CDR3 is given with its conserved first and last residue. Each record gives: D gene, J gene, V gene, clone size, CDR3 DNA, CDR3 protein. D genes are given only for firm matches. Part of the rows lack a size; the others show once, few, many or a class for expanded clones.

D gene: TRBD1
J gene: TRBJ1-5
V gene: TRBV12-3/TRBV12-4
clone size: few
CDR3 DNA: TGTGCCAGCAGCGGACAGGGGGCCGATAGCAATCAGCCCCAGCATTTT
CDR3 protein: CASSGQGADSNQPQHF

D gene: NA
J gene: TRBJ1-2
V gene: TRBV12-3/TRBV12-4
clone size: many
CDR3 DNA: TGTGCCAGCACCTCAGAATTGGCAGGGTTCTCGTCTGGGGATGGCTACACCTTC
CDR3 protein: CASTSELAGFSSGDGYTF

D gene: NA
J gene: TRBJ2-1
V gene: TRBV6-6
clone size: NA
CDR3 DNA: TGTGCCAGCAACAGTGTATCTAGGGGGGCCGGCAATGAGCAGTTCTTC
CDR3 protein: CASNSVSRGAGNEQFF

D gene: NA
J gene: TRBJ2-3
V gene: TRBV18
clone size: NA
CDR3 DNA: TGTGCCAGCACACCACAAGATACGCAGTATTTT
CDR3 protein: CASTPQDTQYF

D gene: NA
J gene: TRBJ1-2
V gene: TRBV30
clone size: few
CDR3 DNA: TGTGCCTGGAGTAGGGGAAACGGAGGCTACACCTTC
CDR3 protein: CAWSRGNGGYTF

D gene: TRBD1
J gene: TRBJ2-1
V gene: TRBV18
clone size: NA
CDR3 DNA: TGTGCCAGCTCACCATCGAGGGACAGGGAACTTAAGTTCTTC
CDR3 protein: CASSPSRDRELKFF

D gene: TRBD2
J gene: TRBJ2-1
V gene: TRBV7-9
clone size: few
CDR3 DNA: TGTGCCAGCAGCTTACCTCCGGGACTAGCGGGGGCCGAGCAGTTCTTC
CDR3 protein: CASSLPPGLAGAEQFF

D gene: NA
J gene: TRBJ2-1
V gene: TRBV10-2
clone size: many
CDR3 DNA: TGCGCCAGCAGCGGAACCAGGGGTGAGCAGTTCTTC
CDR3 protein: CASSGTRGEQFF

D gene: TRBD2
J gene: TRBJ2-3
V gene: TRBV5-1
clone size: few
CDR3 DNA: TGCGCCAGCAGGTCCAATACCGGGACTATCAGCACAGATACGCAGTATTTT
CDR3 protein: CASRSNTGTISTDTQYF

D gene: NA
J gene: TRBJ2-7
V gene: TRBV20-1
clone size: NA
CDR3 DNA: TGCAGTGCTAGTGGGAGGACTCCCCTCGACGAGCAGTACTTC
CDR3 protein: CSASGRTPLDEQYF

D gene: TRBD1
J gene: TRBJ2-7
V gene: TRBV10-3
clone size: few
CDR3 DNA: TGTGCCATCAGCGGGACAGGGGGTTTCTACGAGCAGTACTTC
CDR3 protein: CAISGTGGFYEQYF

D gene: TRBD2
J gene: TRBJ2-4
V gene: TRBV29-1
clone size: NA
CDR3 DNA: TGCAGCGTTGGAGCGGGGCGAAACATTCAGTACTTC
CDR3 protein: CSVGAGRNIQYF

D gene: NA
J gene: TRBJ2-7
V gene: TRBV12-3/TRBV12-4
clone size: NA
CDR3 DNA: TGTGCCAGTGCGCCGGGACGGATCTACGAGCAGTACTTC
CDR3 protein: CASAPGRIYEQYF

D gene: NA
J gene: TRBJ2-7
V gene: TRBV12-3/TRBV12-4
clone size: NA
CDR3 DNA: TGTGCCAGCAGTTTACAGGGCCGCGCCTACGAGCAGTACTTC
CDR3 protein: CASSLQGRAYEQYF

D gene: TRBD2
J gene: TRBJ2-3
V gene: TRBV4-3
clone size: few
CDR3 DNA: TGCGCCAGCAGCCAGGGGACTAGCGGGGCCCCAGATACGCAGTATTTT
CDR3 protein: CASSQGTSGAPDTQYF

D gene: NA
J gene: TRBJ2-4
V gene: TRBV20-1
clone size: few
CDR3 DNA: TGCAGTGCTACCCGACAGTCGGGTTGGGCCAAAAACATTCAGTACTTC
CDR3 protein: CSATRQSGWAKNIQYF

D gene: NA
J gene: TRBJ2-6
V gene: TRBV6-2/TRBV6-3
clone size: NA
CDR3 DNA: TGTGCCAGCAGTAGTTACGGCCTCTCTGGGACCAACGTCCTGACTTTC
CDR3 protein: CASSSYGLSGTNVLTF

D gene: TRBD2
J gene: TRBJ2-3
V gene: TRBV12-3/TRBV12-4
clone size: NA
CDR3 DNA: TGTGCCAGCAGTCCCCTCACTAGCGCCGCTAGAGCAGATGCGCAGTATTTT
CDR3 protein: CASSPLTSAARADAQYF

D gene: NA
J gene: TRBJ2-2
V gene: TRBV24-1
clone size: NA
CDR3 DNA: TGTGCCACCAGTGATTTGAGGCCCGGGGAGCTGTTTTTT
CDR3 protein: CATSDLRPGELFF

D gene: TRBD1
J gene: TRBJ1-2
V gene: TRBV20-1
clone size: NA
CDR3 DNA: TGCACCCCTGTCTATGGACAGGGCGATGGCCACACCTTC
CDR3 protein: CTPVYGQGDGHTF

D gene: TRBD1
J gene: TRBJ2-7
V gene: TRBV19
clone size: NA
CDR3 DNA: TGTGCCAGTAGTAGCTCCGACAGGGCTGGGTACGAGCAGTACTTC
CDR3 protein: CASSSSDRAGYEQYF

D gene: TRBD2
J gene: TRBJ2-5
V gene: TRBV7-2
clone size: NA
CDR3 DNA: TGTGCCAGCAGCTCGGCCCTTGTCGGACTAGAAGAGACCCAGTACTTC
CDR3 protein: CASSSALVGLEETQYF

D gene: NA
J gene: TRBJ2-7
V gene: TRBV4-1
clone size: NA
CDR3 DNA: TGCGCCAGCAGCCAAGATATTAATCCGGGTAGCGGACCCTACGAGCAGTACTTC
CDR3 protein: CASSQDINPGSGPYEQYF

D gene: NA
J gene: TRBJ2-7
V gene: TRBV7-2
clone size: many
CDR3 DNA: TGTGCCAGCAGCTTAGAAGGCAGCGTAAGCTCCTACGAGCAGTACTTC
CDR3 protein: CASSLEGSVSSYEQYF

D gene: NA
J gene: TRBJ2-1
V gene: TRBV10-3
clone size: NA
CDR3 DNA: TGTGCCATCAGTGGAGCAGGGGCAGGGAATGAGCAGTTCTTC
CDR3 protein: CAISGAGAGNEQFF

D gene: TRBD1
J gene: TRBJ2-5
V gene: TRBV5-1
clone size: many
CDR3 DNA: TGCGCCAGCAGCACCGACAGGGGGCGGGAGACCCAGTACTTC
CDR3 protein: CASSTDRGRETQYF

D gene: TRBD1
J gene: TRBJ1-4
V gene: TRBV2
clone size: NA
CDR3 DNA: TGTGCCAGCAGTGCGACAGGGGTAAATGAAAAACTGTTTTTT
CDR3 protein: CASSATGVNEKLFF

D gene: NA
J gene: TRBJ2-7
V gene: TRBV7-2
clone size: few
CDR3 DNA: TGTGCCAGCAGCTTAGCGCGAGGGGTCTTAGACGAGCAGTACTTC
CDR3 protein: CASSLARGVLDEQYF

D gene: TRBD1
J gene: TRBJ2-5
V gene: TRBV2
clone size: NA
CDR3 DNA: TGTGCCAGCAGTGGTCAGGGGGTTTTGGCCCAGTACTTC
CDR3 protein: CASSGQGVLAQYF

D gene: NA
J gene: TRBJ1-1
V gene: TRBV12-3/TRBV12-4
clone size: few
CDR3 DNA: TGTGCCAGCAGTGAGCTTGCAGGGAACACTGAAGCTTTCTTT
CDR3 protein: CASSELAGNTEAFF

D gene: NA
J gene: TRBJ2-7
V gene: TRBV20-1
clone size: many
CDR3 DNA: TGCAGTGCCGCACCGGGACATCCACCCTACGAGCAGTACTTC
CDR3 protein: CSAAPGHPPYEQYF

D gene: TRBD1
J gene: TRBJ2-7
V gene: TRBV4-2
clone size: NA
CDR3 DNA: TGTGCCAGCAGCCCGGGACAGGGTGACTGCGAGCAGTACTTC
CDR3 protein: CASSPGQGDCEQYF

D gene: NA
J gene: TRBJ2-3
V gene: TRBV5-5
clone size: many
CDR3 DNA: TGTGCCAGCAGCTTGTCGCCCGGCTCTAGCACAGATACGCAGTATTTT
CDR3 protein: CASSLSPGSSTDTQYF

D gene: TRBD1
J gene: TRBJ2-1
V gene: TRBV27
clone size: few
CDR3 DNA: TGTGCCAGCAGTTCCTGGACAGGGAAAGGCAATGAGCAGTTCTTC
CDR3 protein: CASSSWTGKGNEQFF

D gene: TRBD1
J gene: TRBJ2-7
V gene: TRBV12-3/TRBV12-4
clone size: few
CDR3 DNA: TGTGCCAGCAGACCGGGACAGGGGTCCCACGAGCAGTACTTC
CDR3 protein: CASRPGQGSHEQYF

D gene: NA
J gene: TRBJ1-1
V gene: TRBV29-1
clone size: few
CDR3 DNA: TGCAGCGTATCGGCGGGGGCTAGCACTGAAGCTTTCTTT
CDR3 protein: CSVSAGASTEAFF

D gene: TRBD2
J gene: TRBJ2-3
V gene: TRBV7-9
clone size: NA
CDR3 DNA: TGTGCCAGCAGCTTAGGAAGCGGGAGGTCGCAGTATTTT
CDR3 protein: CASSLGSGRSQYF

D gene: NA
J gene: TRBJ2-7
V gene: TRBV6-5
clone size: few
CDR3 DNA: TGTGCCAGCAGTTTCGGGGAAATGGGCGAGCAGTACTTC
CDR3 protein: CASSFGEMGEQYF

D gene: TRBD1
J gene: TRBJ1-1
V gene: TRBV3-1
clone size: few
CDR3 DNA: TGTGCCAGCAGCCCGCAGGGGGCGGAGGTGGCTTTCTTT
CDR3 protein: CASSPQGAEVAFF

D gene: NA
J gene: TRBJ2-1
V gene: TRBV5-1
clone size: few
CDR3 DNA: TGCGCCAGCAGCTGGGGGGGCCTTGATAATGAGCAGTTCTTC
CDR3 protein: CASSWGGLDNEQFF

D gene: NA
J gene: TRBJ2-5
V gene: TRBV2
clone size: NA
CDR3 DNA: TGTGCCAGCAGGGAAACCCTCCAGACCCAGTACTTC
CDR3 protein: CASRETLQTQYF

D gene: TRBD1
J gene: TRBJ1-6
V gene: TRBV19
clone size: few
CDR3 DNA: TGTGCCAGTAGTATAGTCCGGGCAGGGGGTAATTCACCCCTCCACTTT
CDR3 protein: CASSIVRAGGNSPLHF

D gene: NA
J gene: TRBJ2-7
V gene: TRBV4-3
clone size: once
CDR3 DNA: TGCGCCAGCAGCCAAGCGGGGGCTGGCTACGAGCAGTACTTC
CDR3 protein: CASSQAGAGYEQYF

D gene: NA
J gene: TRBJ2-5
V gene: TRBV4-2
clone size: few
CDR3 DNA: TGTGCCAGCAGCCCCTCTGGAGCGCCAGAAGAGACCCAGTACTTC
CDR3 protein: CASSPSGAPEETQYF

D gene: NA
J gene: TRBJ1-1
V gene: TRBV5-4
clone size: few
CDR3 DNA: TGTGCCAGCTACGGGGGAGAAGCTGAAGCTTTCTTT
CDR3 protein: CASYGGEAEAFF

D gene: NA
J gene: TRBJ1-2
V gene: TRBV28
clone size: NA
CDR3 DNA: TGTGCCAGCAGTTACTGGGAACGATACACCTTC
CDR3 protein: CASSYWERYTF

D gene: TRBD1
J gene: TRBJ2-7
V gene: TRBV28
clone size: NA
CDR3 DNA: TGTGCCAGCAGTTGGGACAGGGGAGCCTACGAGCAGTACTTC
CDR3 protein: CASSWDRGAYEQYF

D gene: NA
J gene: TRBJ2-1
V gene: TRBV28
clone size: NA
CDR3 DNA: TGTGCCGGCAGCCCGGACACCACCAATGAGCAGTTCTTC
CDR3 protein: CAGSPDTTNEQFF

D gene: NA
J gene: TRBJ2-3
V gene: TRBV18
clone size: NA
CDR3 DNA: TGTGCCAGCTCACCACGAGGAGCCCCCACCCCAGATACGCAGTATTTT
CDR3 protein: CASSPRGAPTPDTQYF

D gene: TRBD1
J gene: TRBJ2-1
V gene: TRBV4-3
clone size: NA
CDR3 DNA: TGCGCCAGCAGCCAACTCACAGGGGGAGGCTACAATGAGCAGTTCTTC
CDR3 protein: CASSQLTGGGYNEQFF

D gene: NA
J gene: TRBJ1-1
V gene: TRBV20-1
clone size: few
CDR3 DNA: TGCAGTGCTAGGGCCCGGGACGGAGCTTTCTTT
CDR3 protein: CSARARDGAFF

D gene: NA
J gene: TRBJ1-2
V gene: TRBV15
clone size: once
CDR3 DNA: TGTGCCGCCAGCGCGCACAGTACTGGGGACTATGGCTACACCTTC
CDR3 protein: CAASAHSTGDYGYTF

D gene: NA
J gene: TRBJ2-1
V gene: TRBV18
clone size: NA
CDR3 DNA: TGTGCCAGCTCACCTCGGGCTAACCTGAAGTACAATGAGCAGTTCTTC
CDR3 protein: CASSPRANLKYNEQFF

D gene: NA
J gene: TRBJ2-5
V gene: TRBV18
clone size: few
CDR3 DNA: TGTGCCAGCTCACGAAATTCCCAGGACTCGGAGACCCAGTACTTC
CDR3 protein: CASSRNSQDSETQYF